The clone carrying this T cell receptor (beta chain) was counted once. Data came from immunoSEQ multiplex PCR; TCRdb stores just in-frame clones and leaves some out. The sample contains approximately 340,000 clones, about 86% of which appear only once. These data are taken from a study of blood T cell repertoires in COVID-19. The CDR3 covers 15 residues. Germline V gene data show CDR1 as SGHTA and CDR2 as FQGNSA. Trimming at V came to 1 base and at J to 6 bases, leaving 5 bases not matched to a gene. The origin of this receptor is a man aged 25 to 40 with active or convalescent COVID-19. The sequenced sample consisted of peripheral blood. The chain is built from TRBV7-2 and TRBJ1-3; 8 bases agree with TRBD1. This chain's CDR3 is CASSLGTGSQNTIYF. CDR3 DNA: TGTGCCAGCAGCTTAGGGACAGGGTCGCAAAACACCATATATTTT. Full variable domain (outside the CDR3, taken from reference TRBV7-2 and TRBJ1-3): GAGVSQSPSNKVTEKGKDVELRCDPISGHTALYWYRQSLGQGLEFLIYFQGNSAPDKSGLPSDRFSAERTGGSVSTLTIQRTQQEDSAVYLCASSLGTGSQNTIYFGEGSWLTVV.